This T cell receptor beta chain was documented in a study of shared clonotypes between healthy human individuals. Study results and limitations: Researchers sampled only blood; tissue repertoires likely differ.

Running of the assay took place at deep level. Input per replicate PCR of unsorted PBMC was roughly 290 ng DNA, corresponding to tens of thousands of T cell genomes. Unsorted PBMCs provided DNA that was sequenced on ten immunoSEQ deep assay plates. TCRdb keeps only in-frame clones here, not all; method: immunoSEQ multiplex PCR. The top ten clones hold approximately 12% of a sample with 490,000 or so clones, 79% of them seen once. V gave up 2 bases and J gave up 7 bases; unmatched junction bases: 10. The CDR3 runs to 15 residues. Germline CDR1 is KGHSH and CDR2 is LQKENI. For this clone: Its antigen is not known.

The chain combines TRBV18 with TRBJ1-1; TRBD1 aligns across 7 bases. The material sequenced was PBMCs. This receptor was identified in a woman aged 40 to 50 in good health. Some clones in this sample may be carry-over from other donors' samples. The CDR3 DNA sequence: TGTGCCAGCTCACCATGGGCAGGGGGTAACGGTGAAGCTTTCTTT. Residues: CASSPWAGGNGEAFF.